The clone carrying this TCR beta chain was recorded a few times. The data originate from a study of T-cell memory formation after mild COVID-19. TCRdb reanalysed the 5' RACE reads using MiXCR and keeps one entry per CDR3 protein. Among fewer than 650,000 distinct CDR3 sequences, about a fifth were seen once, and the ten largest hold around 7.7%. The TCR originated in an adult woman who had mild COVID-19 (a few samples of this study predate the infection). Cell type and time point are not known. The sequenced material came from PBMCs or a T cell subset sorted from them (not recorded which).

CDR3 in amino acids: CASSHPGGGTGYQETQYF. Written as DNA, the CDR3 is TGTGCCAGCAGCCACCCCGGAGGGGGAACAGGCTACCAAGAGACCCAGTACTTC. The rearrangement uses TRBV4-2 and TRBJ2-5; D may match TRBD1 or TRBD2 (6 bases each). Germline V lookup: CDR1 LGHNA, CDR2 YNFKEQ. This CDR3 is 18 amino acids long. V lost 3 bases and J lost 0, with 20 bases in between.